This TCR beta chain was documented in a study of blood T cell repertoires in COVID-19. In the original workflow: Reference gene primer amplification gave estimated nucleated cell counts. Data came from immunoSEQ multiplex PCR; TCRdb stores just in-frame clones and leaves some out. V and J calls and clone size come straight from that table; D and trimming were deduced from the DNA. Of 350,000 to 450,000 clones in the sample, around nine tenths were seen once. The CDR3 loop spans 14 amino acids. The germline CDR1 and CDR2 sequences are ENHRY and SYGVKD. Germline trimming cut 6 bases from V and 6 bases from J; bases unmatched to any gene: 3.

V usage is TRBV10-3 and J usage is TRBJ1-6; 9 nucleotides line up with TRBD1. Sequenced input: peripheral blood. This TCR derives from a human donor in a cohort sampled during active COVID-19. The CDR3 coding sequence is TGTGCCATCAGAGCGGACAGGGGTAATTCACCCCTCCACTTT. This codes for CAIRADRGNSPLHF.